Listed below are T cell receptor beta chains from one sample, sequenced in a study of fetal regulatory T cell absence and autoimmunity. Only in-frame clones appear in the TCRdb table, and some are missing; sequencing was by immunoSEQ multiplex PCR. In the table there are more than 90,000 clones, about two thirds of which are singletons. Material: pancreas tissue. Every receptor here comes from a male donor with IPEX syndrome. The CDR3 runs from the conserved cysteine through the conserved F or W. Each record gives: J gene, V gene, D gene, clone size, CDR3 DNA, CDR3 protein. A D gene is named only where the DNA matches it firmly. Rows give clone size only sometimes, using once, few, many, or a class for an expanded clone.

J: TRBJ2-3; V: TRBV4-1; D: TRBD2; size: .; DNA: TGCGCCAGCAGCCCCCTAGCGGGAGGAAGCACAGATACGCAGTATTTT; CDR3: CASSPLAGGSTDTQYF
J: TRBJ1-3; V: TRBV4-1; D: TRBD1; size: .; DNA: TGCGCCAGCAGCCTCCAGGACAGGGGCTTGGGCTCTGGAAACACCATATATTTT; CDR3: CASSLQDRGLGSGNTIYF
J: TRBJ1-1; V: TRBV5-1; D: .; size: few; DNA: TGCGCCAGCAGCTTTCAGGGGAACACTGAAGCTTTCTTT; CDR3: CASSFQGNTEAFF
J: TRBJ2-3; V: TRBV4-3; D: .; size: .; DNA: TGCGCCAGCAGCCAAGCGAAAGGCGGGATGACAGATACGCAGTATTTT; CDR3: CASSQAKGGMTDTQYF
J: TRBJ1-2; V: TRBV14; D: TRBD1; size: .; DNA: TGTGCCAGCAGCCGCCACAGGGGGCGCAACTATGGCTACACCTTC; CDR3: CASSRHRGRNYGYTF
J: TRBJ2-7; V: TRBV15; D: .; size: few; DNA: TGTGCCACCAGCGCGGATAGCTCCTACGAGCAGTACTTC; CDR3: CATSADSSYEQYF
J: TRBJ1-2; V: TRBV13; D: .; size: .; DNA: TGTGCCAGCAGCTTGGGACTTAACTATGGCTACACCTTC; CDR3: CASSLGLNYGYTF
J: TRBJ2-2; V: TRBV14; D: .; size: .; DNA: TGTGCCAGCAGCCAAGGGCCAGGGCTGTTTTTT; CDR3: CASSQGPGLFF
J: TRBJ2-5; V: TRBV5-1; D: TRBD2; size: .; DNA: TGCGCCAGCAGCTTGGGACTAGCGGGAGGGCTACTTCAAGAGACCCAGTACTTC; CDR3: CASSLGLAGGLLQETQYF
J: TRBJ2-1; V: TRBV9; D: TRBD2; size: .; DNA: TGTGCCAGCAGCGTAGCTCGACTAGCGGGGGGCAATGAGCAGTTCTTC; CDR3: CASSVARLAGGNEQFF
J: TRBJ1-5; V: TRBV5-6; D: .; size: .; DNA: TGTGCCAGCAGCTTGGCAGGGAATCAGCCCCAGCATTTT; CDR3: CASSLAGNQPQHF
J: TRBJ1-3; V: TRBV10-3; D: .; size: .; DNA: TGTGCCATCAGGAGCGACGCCCGGGGGAGCACTGGAAACACCATATATTTT; CDR3: CAIRSDARGSTGNTIYF
J: TRBJ1-3; V: TRBV5-4; D: .; size: .; DNA: TGTGCCAGCAGCTTAGGCGGAAGCTCTGGAAACACCATATATTTT; CDR3: CASSLGGSSGNTIYF
J: TRBJ1-1; V: TRBV7-9; D: TRBD1; size: .; DNA: TGTGCCAGCAGCTTAGCGGGGAGGGGGCTTATGAACACTGAAGCTTTCTTT; CDR3: CASSLAGRGLMNTEAFF
J: TRBJ2-3; V: TRBV9; D: .; size: .; DNA: TGTGCCAGCAGCGGGACCCAAAATACGCAGTATTTT; CDR3: CASSGTQNTQYF
J: TRBJ2-5; V: TRBV7-9; D: .; size: .; DNA: TGTGCCAGCAGCCCGGAGGGCCAAGAGACCCAGTACTTC; CDR3: CASSPEGQETQYF
J: TRBJ2-1; V: TRBV11-2; D: .; size: once; DNA: TGTGCCACCAGCGGTGGGAGCTCCTACAATGAGCAGTTCTTC; CDR3: CATSGGSSYNEQFF
J: TRBJ1-5; V: TRBV5-1; D: .; size: .; DNA: TGCGCCAGCAGCCCCGGACAAGACAATCAGCCCCAGCATTTT; CDR3: CASSPGQDNQPQHF